This T cell receptor (beta chain) was sequenced during a study of blood T cells in healthy people across ages. Study-wide findings and caveats: A strong correlation was found between TCR beta diversity and the percentage of naive T cells.

Notes on this clonotype: Its antigen is as yet unknown.

Through a sample-barcoded 5' primer and a J-beta primer mix, a second PCR was run for about 7 to 12 cycles. Every single cDNA molecule received a tag from a template-switch adaptor with 12 random nucleotides. TCRdb re-derived calls from the 5' RACE reads in MiXCR, one entry per CDR3 protein. In the table there are approximately 600,000 distinct CDR3 sequences, approximately 59% of which are singletons. Donors ranged from about 6 to 90 years old and were healthy Caucasians in Russia. Total RNA was isolated from each sample in quantities of at least 5 micrograms. CDR3 length equals 14 residues. Trimming cost V 0 bases and J 10 bases, with 14 bases left between them. Germline loops: CDR1 SGDLS, CDR2 YYNGEE.

The source is a man aged 55 to 70 in good health. The sequencing sample was made of blood. The chain combines TRBV9 with TRBJ2-1; either TRBD1 or TRBD2 may supply D (5 bases each). The CDR3 reads CASSVAYGTREQFF. CDR3 sequence (DNA): TGTGCCAGCAGCGTAGCTTATGGGACGCGAGAGCAGTTCTTC. The entire variable domain, with the rest obtained from reference TRBV9 and TRBJ2-1, is as follows: DSGVTQTPKHLITATGQRVTLRCSPRSGDLSVYWYQQSLDQGLQFLIQYYNGEERAKGNILERFSAQQFPDLHSELNLSSLELGDSALYFCASSVAYGTREQFFGPGTRLTVL.